What follows is one T cell receptor beta chain and its context. Its target is unknown. This entry is derived from a study of T cell responses to AZD1222 COVID-19 vaccine. Assay used: immunoSEQ multiplex PCR; TCRdb lists only in-frame clones, some missing. The table records 140,000 or so clones, around 89% of them present only once. The study, taken as a whole, reports: Spike was spanned by vaccine-associated CD4 TCRs, which were dominant at 160-218 and 743-854. Seropositive at baseline were only 5 or 6 AZD1222 recipients.

The sequencing here drew on peripheral blood, taken 28 days after the second AZD1222 dose. This TCR was recovered from an adult who received the AZD1222 COVID-19 vaccine.

The CDR3 loop is CASSLAQGVDGYTF. CDR3 bases: TGTGCCAGCAGCTTAGCACAGGGGGTAGATGGCTACACCTTC. The chain is built from TRBV11-2 and TRBJ1-2; 8 nucleotides agree with TRBD1. CDR1 and CDR2 from the germline V gene are SGHAT and FQNNGV. The V gene end was trimmed by 1 base and the J gene end by 6 bases; junction bases not matched to a gene: 4. CDR3 length: 14 residues.